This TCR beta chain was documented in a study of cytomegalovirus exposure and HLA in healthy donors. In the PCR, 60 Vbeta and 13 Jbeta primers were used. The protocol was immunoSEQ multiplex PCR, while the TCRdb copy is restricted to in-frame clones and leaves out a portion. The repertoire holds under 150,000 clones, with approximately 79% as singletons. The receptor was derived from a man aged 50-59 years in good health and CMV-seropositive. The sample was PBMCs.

The CDR3 is CASSQTMPGGNEQFF. The CDR3 bases are TGCGCCAGCAGCCAAACAATGCCGGGAGGGAATGAGCAGTTCTTC. The rearrangement uses TRBV4-1 and TRBJ2-1; 8 nucleotides align to TRBD2. Germline CDR1 MGHRA, CDR2 YSYEKL. The CDR3 is made up of 15 amino acids. Losses at the gene ends were 2 bases for V and 7 bases for J; bases not matched to a gene: 7.